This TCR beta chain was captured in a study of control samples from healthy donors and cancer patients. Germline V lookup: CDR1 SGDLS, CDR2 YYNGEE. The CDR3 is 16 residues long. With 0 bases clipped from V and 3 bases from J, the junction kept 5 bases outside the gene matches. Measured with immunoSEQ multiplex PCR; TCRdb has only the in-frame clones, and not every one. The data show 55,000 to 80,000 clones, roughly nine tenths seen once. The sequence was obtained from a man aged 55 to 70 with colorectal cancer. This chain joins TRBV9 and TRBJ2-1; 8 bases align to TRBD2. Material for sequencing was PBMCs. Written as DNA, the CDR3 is TGTGCCAGCAGCGTAGGGGCGGGGGGCGACTACAATGAGCAGTTCTTC. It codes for CASSVGAGGDYNEQFF.